A selection of T cell receptor beta chains follows, all from one sample in a study of technical replicates of blood from a handful of donors. Data came from immunoSEQ multiplex PCR; TCRdb stores just in-frame clones and leaves some out. The repertoire holds 75,000 to 95,000 clones, with around nine tenths as singletons. Specimen: T cells isolated from PBMCs. The receptors were sampled from a human donor in good health. CDR3s include the opening cysteine and the closing phenylalanine or tryptophan. D genes are given only for firm matches.

CDR3nt	CDR3aa	len	j_gene	v_gene	d_gene
TGTGCCAGCAGTTCGCGGCGAACCAATGAGCAGTTCTTC	CASSSRRTNEQFF	13	TRBJ2-1	TRBV28	-
TGTGCCAGCAGTGAATTTATCCGGGACAGGGCCTCTGGAAACACCATATATTTT	CASSEFIRDRASGNTIYF	18	TRBJ1-3	TRBV6-1	TRBD1
TGCGCCAGCAGCCACGGACAGGGGACGTCCTATAATTCACCCCTCCACTTT	CASSHGQGTSYNSPLHF	17	TRBJ1-6	TRBV5-1	TRBD1
TGCGCCAGCAGCCAAGACTCTCAGTCACCCCTCCACTTT	CASSQDSQSPLHF	13	TRBJ1-6	TRBV4-1	-
TGTGCCAGCAGCTGGGGGGGAACCAAAAACATTCAGTACTTC	CASSWGGTKNIQYF	14	TRBJ2-4	TRBV13	TRBD2
TGCGCCAGCAGCCTCCACGGGACAGGGTTAGAGACCCAGTACTTC	CASSLHGTGLETQYF	15	TRBJ2-5	TRBV4-1	TRBD1
TGTGCCAGTATGGGGGGACGGAAGATTTGGGGCACTGAAGCTTTCTTT	CASMGGRKIWGTEAFF	16	TRBJ1-1	TRBV19	-
TGTGCCAGCAGCCCATCATGGCAGTTCTTC	CASSPSWQFF	10	TRBJ2-1	TRBV7-9	-
TGTGCCAGCAGGGGACAGGGGAACTATGGCTACACCTTC	CASRGQGNYGYTF	13	TRBJ1-2	TRBV9	TRBD1
TGTGCCAGCAGTGCCTACAGGGGTGGTACTGAAGCTTTCTTT	CASSAYRGGTEAFF	14	TRBJ1-1	TRBV25-1	TRBD1
TGTGCCAGCAGCGTAGCTTCAGGGGCCGAAGAGGGAAACATTCAGTACTTC	CASSVASGAEEGNIQYF	17	TRBJ2-4	TRBV9	-
TGTGCCAGCAGTGAGGGGACTAGATTGTACTACAATGAGCAGTTCTTC	CASSEGTRLYYNEQFF	16	TRBJ2-1	TRBV2	TRBD2
TGTGCCAGTAGTGATCCTTGGGACAGGGAATGGGATGGCTACACCTTC	CASSDPWDREWDGYTF	16	TRBJ1-2	TRBV19	TRBD1
TGCAGCGTCCCCCACCCGGGACAGGGGGCGAGCTATGGCTACACCTTC	CSVPHPGQGASYGYTF	16	TRBJ1-2	TRBV29-1	TRBD1